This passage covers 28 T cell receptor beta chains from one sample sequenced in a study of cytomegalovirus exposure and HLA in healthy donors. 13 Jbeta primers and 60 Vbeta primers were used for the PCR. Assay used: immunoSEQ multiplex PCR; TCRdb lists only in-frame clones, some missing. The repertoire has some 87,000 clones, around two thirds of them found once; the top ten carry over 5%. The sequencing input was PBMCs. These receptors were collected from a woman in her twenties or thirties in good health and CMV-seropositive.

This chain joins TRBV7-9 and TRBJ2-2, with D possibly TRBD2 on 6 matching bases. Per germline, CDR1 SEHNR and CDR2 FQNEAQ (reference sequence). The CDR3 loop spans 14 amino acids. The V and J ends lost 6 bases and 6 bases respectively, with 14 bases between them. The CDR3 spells CASSRDPGAGELFF. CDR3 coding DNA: TGTGCCAGCAGTAGGGACCCGGGGGCCGGGGAGCTGTTTTTT.

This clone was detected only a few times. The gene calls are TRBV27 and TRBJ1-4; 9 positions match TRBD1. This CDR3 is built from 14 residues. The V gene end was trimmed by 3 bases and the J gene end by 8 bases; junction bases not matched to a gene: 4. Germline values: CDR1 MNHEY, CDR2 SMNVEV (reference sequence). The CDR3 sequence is CASSFGTGKEKLFF. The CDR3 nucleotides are TGTGCCAGCAGTTTCGGGACAGGGAAGGAAAAACTGTTTTTT.

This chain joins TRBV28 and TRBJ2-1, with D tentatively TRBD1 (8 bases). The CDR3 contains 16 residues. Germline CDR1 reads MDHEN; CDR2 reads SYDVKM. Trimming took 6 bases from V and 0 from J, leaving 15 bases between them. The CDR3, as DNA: TGTGCCAGCAGGGTCGGGGGGACAGGCTCCTACAATGAGCAGTTCTTC. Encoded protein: CASRVGGTGSYNEQFF.

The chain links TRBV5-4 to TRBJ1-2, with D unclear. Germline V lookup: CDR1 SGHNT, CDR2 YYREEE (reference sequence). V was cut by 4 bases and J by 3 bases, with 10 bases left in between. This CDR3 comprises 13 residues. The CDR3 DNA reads TGTGCCAGCAGCGAGGGTTTGGACTATGGCTACACCTTC. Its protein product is CASSEGLDYGYTF.

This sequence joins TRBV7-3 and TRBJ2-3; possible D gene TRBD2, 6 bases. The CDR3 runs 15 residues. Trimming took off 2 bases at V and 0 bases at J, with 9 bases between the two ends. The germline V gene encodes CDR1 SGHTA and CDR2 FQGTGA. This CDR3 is CASSLDAGSTDTQYF. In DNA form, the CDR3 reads TGTGCCAGCAGCTTAGATGCGGGGAGCACAGATACGCAGTATTTT.

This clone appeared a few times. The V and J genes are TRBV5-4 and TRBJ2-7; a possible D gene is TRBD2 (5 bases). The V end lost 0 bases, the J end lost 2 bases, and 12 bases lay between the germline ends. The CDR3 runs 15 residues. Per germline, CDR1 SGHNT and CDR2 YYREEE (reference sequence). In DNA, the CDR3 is TGTGCCAGCAGCTTGGGAGGGCACGGACCCTACGAGCAGTACTTC. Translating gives CASSLGGHGPYEQYF.

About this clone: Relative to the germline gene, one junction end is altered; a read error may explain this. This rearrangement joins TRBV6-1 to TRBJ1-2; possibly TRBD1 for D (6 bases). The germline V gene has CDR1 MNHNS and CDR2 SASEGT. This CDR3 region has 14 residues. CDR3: CASSASTGTYGYPF. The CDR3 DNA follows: TGTGCCAGCAGTGCTTCGACAGGAACATATGGCTACCCCTTC.

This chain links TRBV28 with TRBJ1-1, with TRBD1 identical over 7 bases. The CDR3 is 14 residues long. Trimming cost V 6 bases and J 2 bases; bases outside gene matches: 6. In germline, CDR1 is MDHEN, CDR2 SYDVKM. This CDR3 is CASRAGQANTEAFF. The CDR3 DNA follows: TGTGCCAGCAGGGCCGGACAGGCCAACACTGAAGCTTTCTTT.

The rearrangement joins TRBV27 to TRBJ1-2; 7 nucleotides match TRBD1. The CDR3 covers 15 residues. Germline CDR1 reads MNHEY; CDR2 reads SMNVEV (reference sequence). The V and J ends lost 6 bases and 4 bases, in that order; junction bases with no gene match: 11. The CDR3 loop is CASRYQGDPSYGYTF. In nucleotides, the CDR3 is TGTGCCAGCAGGTATCAGGGGGACCCCTCCTATGGCTACACCTTC.

The CDR3 coding sequence is TGTGCCAGTACCCCCTGGGGGGGGAGCGAAGATACGCAGTATTTT. Protein: CASTPWGGSEDTQYF. The chain couples TRBV19 to TRBJ2-3; TRBD2 agrees at 7 bases. The V and J ends lost 7 bases and 5 bases, in that order; junction bases with no gene match: 12. The length of the CDR3 is 15 residues. Germline V gene sequence: CDR1 LNHDA, CDR2 SQIVND (reference sequence).

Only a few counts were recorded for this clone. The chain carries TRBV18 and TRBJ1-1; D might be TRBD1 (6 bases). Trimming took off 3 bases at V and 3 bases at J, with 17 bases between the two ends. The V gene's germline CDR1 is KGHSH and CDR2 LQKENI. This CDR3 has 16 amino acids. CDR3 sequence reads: CASSPTGSGRYTEAFF. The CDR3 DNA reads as TGTGCCAGCTCACCTACAGGGTCCGGACGGTACACTGAAGCTTTCTTT.

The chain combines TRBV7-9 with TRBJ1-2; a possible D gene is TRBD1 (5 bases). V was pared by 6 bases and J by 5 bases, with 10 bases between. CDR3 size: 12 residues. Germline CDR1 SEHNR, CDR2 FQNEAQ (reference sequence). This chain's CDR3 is CASSSRTYGYTF. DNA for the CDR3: TGTGCCAGCAGTTCTCGGACATATGGCTACACCTTC.

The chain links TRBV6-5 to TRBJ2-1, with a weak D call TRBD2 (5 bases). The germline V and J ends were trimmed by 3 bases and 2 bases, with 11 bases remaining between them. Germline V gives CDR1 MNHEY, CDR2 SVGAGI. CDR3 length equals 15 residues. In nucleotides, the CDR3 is TGTGCCAGCAGTTATCGGGGTACAGCCTACAATGAGCAGTTCTTC. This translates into CASSYRGTAYNEQFF.

CDR3 sequence: CASSQVAGLDGYTF. Written as DNA, the CDR3 is TGCGCCAGCAGCCAAGTCGCAGGGCTGGATGGCTACACCTTC. The chain joins TRBV4-3 to TRBJ1-2, with D possibly TRBD1 on 5 matching bases. V lost 1 base to trimming and J lost 6 bases, with 12 bases between them. Germline loops: CDR1 LGHNA, CDR2 YSLEER. CDR3 length: 14 residues.

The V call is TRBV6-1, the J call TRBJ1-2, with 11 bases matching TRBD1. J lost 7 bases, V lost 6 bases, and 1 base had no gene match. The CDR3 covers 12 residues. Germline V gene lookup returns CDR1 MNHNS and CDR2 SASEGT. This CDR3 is CASRDRGLGYTF. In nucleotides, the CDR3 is TGTGCCAGCAGGGACAGGGGGCTTGGCTACACCTTC.

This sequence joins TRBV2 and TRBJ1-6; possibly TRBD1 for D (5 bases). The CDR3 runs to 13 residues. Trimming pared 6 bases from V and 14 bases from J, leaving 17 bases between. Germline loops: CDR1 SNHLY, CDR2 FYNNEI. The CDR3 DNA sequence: TGTGCCAGCAGGCCGGAAGGGGTTAAGACCCTCCACTTT. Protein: CASRPEGVKTLHF.

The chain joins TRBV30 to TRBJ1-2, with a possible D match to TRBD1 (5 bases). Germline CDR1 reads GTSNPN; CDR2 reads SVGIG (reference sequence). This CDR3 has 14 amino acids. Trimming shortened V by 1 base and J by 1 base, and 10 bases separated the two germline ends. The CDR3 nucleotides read TGTGCCTGGAGTGGACAGATCGTTAACTATGGCTACACCTTC. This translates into CAWSGQIVNYGYTF.

The CDR3 spells CASSVRQGAESNQPQHF. The CDR3 region has the DNA TGTGCCAGCAGTGTGAGACAGGGGGCAGAGAGCAATCAGCCCCAGCATTTT. The chain employs TRBV6-1 and TRBJ1-5; 10 bases agree with TRBD1. The ends lost 4 bases at V and 1 base at J; junction bases unmatched: 7. Germline V CDR1 and CDR2: MNHNS, SASEGT. The length of the CDR3 is 17 residues.

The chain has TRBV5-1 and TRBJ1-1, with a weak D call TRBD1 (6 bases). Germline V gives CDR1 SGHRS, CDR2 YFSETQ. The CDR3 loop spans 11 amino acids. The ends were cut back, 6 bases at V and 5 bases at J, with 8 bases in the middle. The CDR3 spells CASNQGTEAFF. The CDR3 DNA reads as TGCGCCAGCAACCAGGGGACTGAAGCTTTCTTT.

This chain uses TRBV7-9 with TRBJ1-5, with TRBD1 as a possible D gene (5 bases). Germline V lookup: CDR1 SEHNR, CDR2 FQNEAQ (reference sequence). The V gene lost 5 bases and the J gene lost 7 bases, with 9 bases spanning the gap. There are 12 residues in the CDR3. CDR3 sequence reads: CASSPSGQPQHF. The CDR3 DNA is TGTGCCAGCAGCCCGTCAGGGCAGCCCCAGCATTTT.

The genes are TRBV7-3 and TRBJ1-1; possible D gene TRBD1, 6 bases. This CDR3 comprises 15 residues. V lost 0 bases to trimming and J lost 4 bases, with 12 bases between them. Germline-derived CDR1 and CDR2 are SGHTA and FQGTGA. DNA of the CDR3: TGTGCCAGCAGCTTAACTGGGGGCGTTGCCACTGAAGCTTTCTTT. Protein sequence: CASSLTGGVATEAFF.

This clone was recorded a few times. The CDR3 nucleotides read TGTGCCAGCAGGAGGGACTTTTTCACAGATACGCAGTATTTT. It yields the protein CASRRDFFTDTQYF. The chain recombines TRBV5-5 with TRBJ2-3; possibly TRBD2 for D (6 bases). The CDR3 extends over 14 amino acids. Germline lookup yields CDR1 SGHKS and CDR2 YYEKEE (reference sequence). The V and J ends lost 5 bases and 2 bases respectively, with 12 bases between them.

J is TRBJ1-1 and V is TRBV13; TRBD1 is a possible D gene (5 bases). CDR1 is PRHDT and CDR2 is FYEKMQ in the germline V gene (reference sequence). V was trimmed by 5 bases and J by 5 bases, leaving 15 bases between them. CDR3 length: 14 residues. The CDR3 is CASSLLGGGTEAFF. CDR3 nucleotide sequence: TGTGCCAGCAGCCTTTTGGGGGGTGGGACTGAAGCTTTCTTT.

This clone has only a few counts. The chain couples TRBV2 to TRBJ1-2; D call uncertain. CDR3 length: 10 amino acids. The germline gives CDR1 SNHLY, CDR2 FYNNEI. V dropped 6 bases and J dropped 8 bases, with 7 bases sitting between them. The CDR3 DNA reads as TGTGCCAGCAGGGATAGCGGCTACACCTTC. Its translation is CASRDSGYTF.

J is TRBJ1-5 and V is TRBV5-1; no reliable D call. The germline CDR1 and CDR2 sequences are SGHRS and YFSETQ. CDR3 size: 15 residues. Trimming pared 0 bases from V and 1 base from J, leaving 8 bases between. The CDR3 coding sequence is TGCGCCAGCAGCTTGGTGGGAGGGAGCAATCAGCCCCAGCATTTT. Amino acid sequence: CASSLVGGSNQPQHF.

The CDR3 DNA reads TGTGCCAGCAGCCAGACAGCACTTAATGAAAAACTGTTTTTT. Amino acid sequence: CASSQTALNEKLFF. The chain uses TRBV11-3 and TRBJ1-4; weak D call: TRBD1 (5 bases). CDR1 is SGHNT, CDR2 YENEEA, per germline. V was shortened by 5 bases and J by 4 bases, with 11 bases between the two germline ends. The CDR3 has 14 residues.

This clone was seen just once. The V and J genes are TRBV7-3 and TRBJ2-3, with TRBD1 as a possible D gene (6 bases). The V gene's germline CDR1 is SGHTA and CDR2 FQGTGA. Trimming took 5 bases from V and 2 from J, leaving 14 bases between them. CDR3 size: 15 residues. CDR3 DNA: TGTGCCAGCAGCGAACAGGGCGTCCACACAGATACGCAGTATTTT. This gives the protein CASSEQGVHTDTQYF.

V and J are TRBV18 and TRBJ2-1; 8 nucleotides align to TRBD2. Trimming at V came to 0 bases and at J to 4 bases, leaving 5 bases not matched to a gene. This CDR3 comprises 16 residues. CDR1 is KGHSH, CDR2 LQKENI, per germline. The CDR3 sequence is CASSPPAGGEYNEQFF. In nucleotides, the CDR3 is TGTGCCAGCTCACCACCGGCGGGGGGCGAGTACAATGAGCAGTTCTTC.